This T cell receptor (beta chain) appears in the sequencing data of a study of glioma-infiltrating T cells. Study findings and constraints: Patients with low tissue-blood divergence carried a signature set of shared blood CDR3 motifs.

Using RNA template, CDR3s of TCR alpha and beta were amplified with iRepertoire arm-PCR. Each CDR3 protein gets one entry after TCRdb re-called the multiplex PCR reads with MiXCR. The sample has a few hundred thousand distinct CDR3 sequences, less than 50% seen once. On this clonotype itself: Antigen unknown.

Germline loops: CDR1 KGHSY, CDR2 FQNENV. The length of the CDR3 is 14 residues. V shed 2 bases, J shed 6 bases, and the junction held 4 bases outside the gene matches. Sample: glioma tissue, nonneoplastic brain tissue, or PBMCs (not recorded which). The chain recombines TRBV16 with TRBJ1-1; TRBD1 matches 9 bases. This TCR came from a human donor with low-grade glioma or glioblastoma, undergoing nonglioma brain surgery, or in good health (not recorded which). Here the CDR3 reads CASSQGTGRAEAFF. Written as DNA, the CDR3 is TGTGCCAGCAGCCAAGGGACAGGGAGGGCTGAAGCTTTCTTT.